This T cell receptor beta chain was profiled in a study of T cells in Graves' hyperthyroidism and ophthalmopathy. Findings of the study overall: Most thyroid clonotypes with frequency above 0.001 were detected in blood.

Germline V gives CDR1 MNHEY, CDR2 SVGAGI. The CDR3 extends over 14 amino acids. The V and J ends lost 7 bases and 5 bases, in that order; junction bases with no gene match: 11. Ten or more counts support this clonotype. The antigen is undetermined. Regions amplified from RNA transcripts were the TCR beta CDR3 regions. First-round RT-PCR with HTBI primers amplified the TCR CDR3 region. Via MiXCR, TCRdb re-called the multiplex PCR reads, giving one row per CDR3 protein. The sample has hundreds of thousands of distinct CDR3 sequences; around a third are singletons. Among the patients, aged 18 to 65, hyperthyroidism was newly diagnosed and had lasted under 2 months.

Sequencing was carried out using blood. This chain joins TRBV6-5 and TRBJ2-7, with TRBD2 matching 7 bases. The receptor comes from a middle-aged woman with Graves' hyperthyroidism. For the CDR3, the DNA is TGTGCCAGCACCTTAACGCGGGAGAGCGACGAGCAGTACTTC. This translates into CASTLTRESDEQYF.